These 22 T cell receptor beta chains originate from one sample sequenced in a study of shared clonotypes between healthy human individuals. Sequencing used immunoSEQ multiplex PCR; TCRdb keeps in-frame clones, though not all of them. Of over 2 million clones detected, roughly 90% appear once; the ten largest clones hold about 0.36%. Material for sequencing was naive CD4+ T cells from PBMCs. Subset described: CD45RA+ positively selected. Receptors originate from a man aged 18 to 29 in good health. Some clones in this sample may be carry-over from other donors' samples.

This clone was seen once. The chain is built from TRBV9 and TRBJ2-3; no clear D gene. V dropped 4 bases and J dropped 1 base, with 16 bases sitting between them. The CDR3 spans 16 residues. CDR1 is SGDLS, CDR2 YYNGEE, per germline. The CDR3 DNA reads as TGTGCCAGCAGCCCCTTTCACCCCCTAGGCACAGATACGCAGTATTTT. Its protein is CASSPFHPLGTDTQYF. The variable domain in full, with the rest retrieved from reference TRBV9 and TRBJ2-3, is DSGVTQTPKHLITATGQRVTLRCSPRSGDLSVYWYQQSLDQGLQFLIQYYNGEERAKGNILERFSAQQFPDLHSELNLSSLELGDSALYFCASSPFHPLGTDTQYFGPGTRLTVL.

The chain couples TRBV28 to TRBJ2-1; 9 nucleotides align to TRBD2. The CDR3 has 15 residues. CDR1 and CDR2 from the germline V gene are MDHEN and SYDVKM. Germline trimming cut 6 bases from V and 1 base from J; bases unmatched to any gene: 4. DNA for the CDR3: TGTGCCAGCAGCCATCTAGCGGGATCCTACAATGAGCAGTTCTTC. It yields the protein CASSHLAGSYNEQFF.

This clone was found a few times. The gene calls are TRBV30 and TRBJ1-1; D unresolved. Germline CDR1 reads GTSNPN; CDR2 reads SVGIG (reference sequence). With 3 bases removed from V and 0 bases from J, the gap between germline ends came to 17 bases. The CDR3 has 16 residues. The CDR3 coding sequence is TGTGCCTGGAGGATGGCCAGTTGGGCCATGAACACTGAAGCTTTCTTT. Translating gives CAWRMASWAMNTEAFF.

In this sample, this clone turned up once. This chain joins TRBV28 and TRBJ2-7; D remains ambiguous. The germline CDR1 and CDR2 sequences are MDHEN and SYDVKM. The CDR3 is 14 amino acids. Trimming took 10 bases from V and 2 from J, leaving 18 bases between them. CDR3 sequence (DNA): TGTGCCACCAAGAGAGCAGAGCTCACCTACGAGCAGTACTTC. This translates into CATKRAELTYEQYF.

This clone was seen only a few times. This chain uses TRBV6-6 with TRBJ1-1; 8 nucleotides line up with TRBD1. V shed 5 bases and J 3 bases; nucleotides not matched to a gene: 5. This CDR3 region has 14 residues. Per the germline V gene, CDR1 is MNHNY and CDR2 is SVGAGI (reference sequence). The CDR3 spells CASSLQGADTEAFF. The CDR3 coding sequence is TGTGCCAGCAGTCTTCAGGGGGCTGACACTGAAGCTTTCTTT.

The chain combines TRBV2 with TRBJ1-5; possible D gene TRBD1, 5 bases. CDR3 length: 14 residues. Germline V lookup: CDR1 SNHLY, CDR2 FYNNEI. The V end was cut by 8 bases, the J end by 4 bases, with 15 bases between. This chain's CDR3 is CASLGASQNQPQHF. The CDR3 DNA is TGTGCCAGCCTCGGGGCTTCTCAAAATCAGCCCCAGCATTTT.

This clone was picked up a small number of times. The chain joins TRBV6-1 to TRBJ1-5; tentative D call: TRBD1 (5 bases). Germline V CDR1 and CDR2: MNHNS, SASEGT. The CDR3 covers 15 residues. V dropped 6 bases and J dropped 0 bases, with 12 bases sitting between them. The CDR3 here is CASSPFGGSNQPQHF. In DNA, the CDR3 is TGTGCCAGCAGCCCTTTCGGGGGTAGCAATCAGCCCCAGCATTTT.

The chain carries TRBV6-5 and TRBJ2-6; D might be TRBD2 (7 bases). CDR1 is MNHEY, CDR2 SVGAGI, per germline. V dropped 7 bases and J dropped 5 bases, with 15 bases sitting between them. This CDR3 is built from 15 residues. The CDR3 spells CASTKGGAWANVLTF. In DNA form, the CDR3 reads TGTGCCAGCACAAAGGGGGGGGCATGGGCCAACGTCCTGACTTTC.

This clone was found once. This sequence joins TRBV27 and TRBJ2-7, with 11 bases fitting TRBD2. V was pared by 5 bases and J by 7 bases, with 10 bases of the junction left unmatched. Germline V gene data show CDR1 as MNHEY and CDR2 as SMNVEV (reference sequence). The CDR3 loop spans 15 amino acids. The DNA of the CDR3 is TGTGCCAGCAGTCCCCCGGGACTAGCGGTTGCTGAGCAGTACTTC. It is translated as CASSPPGLAVAEQYF.

V and J are TRBV2 and TRBJ1-2; possibly TRBD1 for D (6 bases). The CDR3 totals 16 residues. Trimming stripped 7 bases from V and 6 bases from J, with 24 bases between. CDR1 is SNHLY, CDR2 FYNNEI, per germline. Here the CDR3 DNA reads TGTGCCAGCACCCGAATCCCCCAGGGGCCCTTGGATGGCTACACCTTC. It is translated as CASTRIPQGPLDGYTF.

This chain joins TRBV5-1 and TRBJ1-2, with 12 bases identical to TRBD1. J gave up 5 bases and V 3 bases, and 5 bases lay outside the gene matches. From germline, CDR1 is SGHRS and CDR2 YFSETQ. CDR3 size: 15 residues. In DNA, the CDR3 is TGCGCCAGCAGCTACGGGACAGGGGGCGGGTATGGCTACACCTTC. Translated: CASSYGTGGGYGYTF.

The chain is built from TRBV11-2 and TRBJ2-7, with 7 bases lining up with TRBD2. Trimming cost V 3 bases and J 7 bases; bases outside gene matches: 15. The CDR3 runs to 16 residues. Germline assignment: CDR1 SGHAT and CDR2 FQNNGV. The CDR3, as DNA: TGTGCCAGCAGCTTCACTTGGGGTGTCGGCGGGGGAGAGCAGTACTTC. It yields the protein CASSFTWGVGGGEQYF. Supplemented by reference TRBV11-2 and TRBJ2-7, the full variable domain reads EAGVAQSPRYKIIEKRQSVAFWCNPISGHATLYWYQQILGQGPKLLIQFQNNGVVDDSQLPKDRFSAERLKGVDSTLKIQPAKLEDSAVYLCASSFTWGVGGGEQYFGPGTRLTVT.

The J gene is TRBJ2-3, the V gene TRBV11-1; 13 bases match TRBD2. The CDR3 runs 16 residues. V dropped 4 bases and J dropped 3; count of bases not matched to a gene: 4. Germline values: CDR1 SGHAT, CDR2 FQDESV (reference sequence). The CDR3 nucleotides are TGTGCCAGCAGCTCCGGACTAGCGGGAGTGACAGATACGCAGTATTTT. Translation gives CASSSGLAGVTDTQYF.

V usage is TRBV28 and J usage is TRBJ2-3; 7 bases map to TRBD1. Germline-derived CDR1 and CDR2 are MDHEN and SYDVKM. The CDR3 spans 15 residues. V trimming: 5 bases; J trimming: 2 bases; junction bases outside the gene matches: 7. CDR3 in amino acids: CASSTGDLSTDTQYF. The CDR3, as DNA: TGTGCCAGCAGTACAGGGGATCTTTCCACAGATACGCAGTATTTT.

As regards this clone: The same CDR3 is also encoded by other DNA sequences in this sample. The chain has TRBV28 and TRBJ2-7; D gene unclear. This CDR3 contains 12 residues. Trimming shortened V by 3 bases and J by 3 bases, and 6 bases separated the two germline ends. From germline, CDR1 is MDHEN and CDR2 SYDVKM. Here the CDR3 DNA reads TGTGCCAGCAGTTTGCGGCTCTACGAGCAGTACTTC. This encodes CASSLRLYEQYF. Full variable domain (remainder filled in from reference TRBV28 and TRBJ2-7): DVKVTQSSRYLVKRTGEKVFLECVQDMDHENMFWYRQDPGLGLRLIYFSYDVKMKEKGDIPEGYSVSREKKERFSLILESASTNQTSMYLCASSLRLYEQYFGPGTRLTVT.

V usage is TRBV6-1 and J usage is TRBJ2-7; 11 nucleotides line up with TRBD2. This CDR3 spans 18 amino acids. The germline V gene encodes CDR1 MNHNS and CDR2 SASEGT. V was pared by 2 bases and J by 3 bases, with 12 bases of the junction left unmatched. The CDR3 sequence is CASSERNLAGGPIYEQYF. CDR3 DNA: TGTGCCAGCAGTGAACGTAACTTAGCGGGAGGGCCAATCTACGAGCAGTACTTC.

The V and J genes are TRBV10-1 and TRBJ2-3; perhaps TRBD2 as D (7 bases). Trimming removed 3 bases at V and 9 bases at J, with 19 bases between. Looked up from germline, CDR1 is WNHNN and CDR2 is SYGVQD (reference sequence). The CDR3 is 15 amino acids. The CDR3 DNA is TGCGCCAGCAGTGATCTCGGACTAGGGGGAGGGACGCAGTATTTT. This gives the protein CASSDLGLGGGTQYF.

The V and J genes are TRBV2 and TRBJ2-2; D gene ambiguous. Looked up from germline, CDR1 is SNHLY and CDR2 is FYNNEI. Trimming stripped 9 bases from V and 5 bases from J, with 25 bases between. There are 17 residues in the CDR3. CDR3 nucleotide sequence: TGTGCCAGTTCATTACAAGGATCTTCCTTGGGAACCGGGGAGCTGTTTTTT. Amino acid sequence: CASSLQGSSLGTGELFF.

Only one count was recorded for this clone. CDR3 amino acids: CASSLGTETQYF. The CDR3 bases are TGTGCCAGCAGTTTGGGGACTGAGACCCAGTACTTC. The chain combines TRBV2 with TRBJ2-5; tentatively, D is TRBD2 (6 bases). Trimming stripped 5 bases from V and 5 bases from J, with 9 bases between. Germline loops: CDR1 SNHLY, CDR2 FYNNEI. There are 12 residues in the CDR3.

V and J are TRBV19 and TRBJ2-1; D is uncertain. V lost 7 bases and J 10 bases, leaving 20 bases between the germline ends. Germline V CDR1 and CDR2: LNHDA, SQIVND (reference sequence). The CDR3 extends over 14 amino acids. CDR3 loop: CASTPSGGVVEQFF. CDR3 in DNA: TGTGCCAGTACCCCTTCGGGCGGCGTCGTAGAGCAGTTCTTC.

This sequence joins TRBV15 and TRBJ2-2, with a weak D call TRBD1 (6 bases). The CDR3 totals 16 residues. Per the germline V gene, CDR1 is LNHNV and CDR2 is YYDKDF (reference sequence). Deletions cut 7 bases from V and 10 bases from J, with 25 bases between. The CDR3 here is CATNPNPDRTNKELFF. Here the CDR3 DNA reads TGTGCCACCAACCCAAACCCGGACAGAACTAATAAGGAGCTGTTTTTT.

Remarks on this clone: Within the sample, other DNA sequences also encode this same CDR3. This chain links TRBV11-3 with TRBJ1-1; D gene unclear. CDR1 is SGHNT and CDR2 is YENEEA in the germline V gene. With 1 base removed from V and 1 base from J, the gap between germline ends came to 7 bases. The CDR3 contains 14 residues. CDR3 residues: CASSLGSGNTEAFF. CDR3 nucleotide sequence: TGTGCCAGCAGCTTAGGGTCAGGGAACACTGAAGCTTTCTTT. Together with reference TRBV11-3 and TRBJ1-1, the CDR3 gives the full variable domain: EAGVVQSPRYKIIEKKQPVAFWCNPISGHNTLYWYLQNLGQGPELLIRYENEEAVDDSQLPKDRFSAERLKGVDSTLKIQPAELGDSAVYLCASSLGSGNTEAFFGQGTRLTVV.